This TCR beta chain was recorded in a study of blood T cells in healthy people across ages. Study-level background: About one barcoded beta molecule per two T cells came from capture by template switching.

Together with a sample-barcoded 5' primer, a J-beta primer mix was included in a second PCR lasting about 6 to 12 cycles. TCRdb reprocessed the 5' RACE reads via MiXCR and lists one record per CDR3 protein. The data show about 600,000 distinct CDR3 sequences, 47% seen once. The V gene end was trimmed by 6 bases and the J gene end by 4 bases; junction bases not matched to a gene: 8. Germline V gene sequence: CDR1 SNHLY, CDR2 FYNNEI. This CDR3 region has 14 residues. The sample comprised blood. The sequence was obtained from a man older than 75 in good health. The chain employs TRBV2 and TRBJ1-2; 7 nucleotides align to TRBD1. CDR3 residues: CASRLGQSIYGYTF. The CDR3 DNA is TGTGCCAGCAGGCTGGGACAGAGTATCTATGGCTACACCTTC.